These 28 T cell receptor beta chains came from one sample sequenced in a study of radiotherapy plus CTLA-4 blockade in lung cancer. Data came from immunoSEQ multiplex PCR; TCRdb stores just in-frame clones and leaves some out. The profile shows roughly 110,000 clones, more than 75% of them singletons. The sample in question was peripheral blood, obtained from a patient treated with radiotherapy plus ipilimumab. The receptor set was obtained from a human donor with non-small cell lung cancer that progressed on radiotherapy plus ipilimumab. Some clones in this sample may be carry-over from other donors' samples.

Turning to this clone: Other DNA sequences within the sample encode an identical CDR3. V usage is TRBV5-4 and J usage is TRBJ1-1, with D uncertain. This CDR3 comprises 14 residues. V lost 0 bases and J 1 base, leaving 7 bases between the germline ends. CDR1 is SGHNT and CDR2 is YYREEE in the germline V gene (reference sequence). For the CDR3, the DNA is TGTGCCAGCAGCTTGGCCGCGGGGAACACTGAAGCTTTCTTT. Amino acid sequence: CASSLAAGNTEAFF.

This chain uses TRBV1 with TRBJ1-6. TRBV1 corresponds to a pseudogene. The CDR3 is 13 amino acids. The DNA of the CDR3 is TGCACCAGCAGCCGAGTCTGGAATTCACCCCTCCACTTT. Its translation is CTSSRVWNSPLHF.

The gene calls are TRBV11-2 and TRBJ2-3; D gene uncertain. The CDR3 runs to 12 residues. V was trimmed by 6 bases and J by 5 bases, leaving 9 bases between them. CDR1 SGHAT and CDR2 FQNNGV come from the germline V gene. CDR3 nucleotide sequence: TGTGCCAGCAGTTCCGACGTAGATACGCAGTATTTT. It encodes CASSSDVDTQYF. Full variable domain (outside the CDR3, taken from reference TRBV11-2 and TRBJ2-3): EAGVAQSPRYKIIEKRQSVAFWCNPISGHATLYWYQQILGQGPKLLIQFQNNGVVDDSQLPKDRFSAERLKGVDSTLKIQPAKLEDSAVYLCASSSDVDTQYFGPGTRLTVL.

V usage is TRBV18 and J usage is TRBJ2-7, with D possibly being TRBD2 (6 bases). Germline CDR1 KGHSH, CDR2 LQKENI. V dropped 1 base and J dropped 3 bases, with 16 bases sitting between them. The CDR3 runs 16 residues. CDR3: CASSPQAGPPGYEQYF. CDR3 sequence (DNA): TGTGCCAGCTCACCACAGGCGGGACCCCCGGGCTACGAGCAGTACTTC.

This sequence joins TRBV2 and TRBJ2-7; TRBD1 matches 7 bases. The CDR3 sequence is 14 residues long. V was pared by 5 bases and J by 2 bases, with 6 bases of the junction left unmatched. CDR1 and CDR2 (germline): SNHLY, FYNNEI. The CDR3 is CASSPPGQTYEQYF. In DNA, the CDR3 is TGTGCCAGCAGTCCACCGGGACAGACCTACGAGCAGTACTTC.

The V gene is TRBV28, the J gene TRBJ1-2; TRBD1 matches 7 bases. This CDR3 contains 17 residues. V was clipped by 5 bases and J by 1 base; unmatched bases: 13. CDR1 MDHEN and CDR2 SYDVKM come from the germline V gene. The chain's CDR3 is CASSRPGTAARNYGYTF. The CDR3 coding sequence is TGTGCCAGCAGTCGACCCGGGACAGCCGCCCGTAACTATGGCTACACCTTC.

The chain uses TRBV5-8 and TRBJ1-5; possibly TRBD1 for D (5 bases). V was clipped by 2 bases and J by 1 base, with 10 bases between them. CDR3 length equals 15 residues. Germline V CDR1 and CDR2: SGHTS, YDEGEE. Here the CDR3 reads CASSFFQGSNQPQHF. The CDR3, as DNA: TGTGCCAGCAGCTTTTTCCAGGGCAGCAATCAGCCCCAGCATTTT.

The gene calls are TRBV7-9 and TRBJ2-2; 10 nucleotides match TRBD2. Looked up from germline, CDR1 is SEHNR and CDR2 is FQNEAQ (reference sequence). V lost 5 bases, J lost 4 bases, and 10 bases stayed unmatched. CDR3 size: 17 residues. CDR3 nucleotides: TGTGCCAGCAGCCCGTTTTCTAGCGGGGGAGCCACCGGGGAGCTGTTTTTT. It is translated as CASSPFSSGGATGELFF. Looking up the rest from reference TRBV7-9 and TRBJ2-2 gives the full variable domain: DTGVSQNPRHKITKRGQNVTFRCDPISEHNRLYWYRQTLGQGPEFLTYFQNEAQLEKSRLLSDRFSAERPKGSFSTLEIQRTEQGDSAMYLCASSPFSSGGATGELFFGEGSRLTVL.

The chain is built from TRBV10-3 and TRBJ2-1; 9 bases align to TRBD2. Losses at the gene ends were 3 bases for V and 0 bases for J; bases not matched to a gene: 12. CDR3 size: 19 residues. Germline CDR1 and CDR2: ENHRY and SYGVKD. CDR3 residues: CAISDERGVSESSYNEQFF. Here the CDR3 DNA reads TGTGCCATCAGTGACGAGCGGGGGGTTTCGGAAAGCTCCTACAATGAGCAGTTCTTC.

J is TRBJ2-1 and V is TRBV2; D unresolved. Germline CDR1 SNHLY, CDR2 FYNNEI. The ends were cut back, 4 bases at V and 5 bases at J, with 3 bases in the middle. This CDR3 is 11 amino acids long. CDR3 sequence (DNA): TGTGCCAGCAGTGTGCACAATGAGCAGTTCTTC. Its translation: CASSVHNEQFF.

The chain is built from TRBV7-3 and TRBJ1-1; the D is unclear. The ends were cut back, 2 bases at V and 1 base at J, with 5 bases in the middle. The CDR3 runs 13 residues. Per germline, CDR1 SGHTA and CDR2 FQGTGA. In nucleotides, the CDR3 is TGTGCCAGCAGCTTACGACAGAACACTGAAGCTTTCTTT. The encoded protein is CASSLRQNTEAFF. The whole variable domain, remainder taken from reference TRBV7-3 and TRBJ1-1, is GAGVSQTPSNKVTEKGKYVELRCDPISGHTALYWYRQSLGQGPEFLIYFQGTGAADDSGLPNDRFFAVRPEGSVSTLKIQRTERGDSAVYLCASSLRQNTEAFFGQGTRLTVV.

The CDR3 region is CASSLGTGTDSPLHF. The DNA for the CDR3 is TGTGCCAGCAGTCTAGGGACAGGGACTGATTCACCCCTCCACTTT. V gene TRBV27 combines with J gene TRBJ1-6, with 9 bases fitting TRBD1. The CDR3 sequence is 15 residues long. Germline V gene lookup returns CDR1 MNHEY and CDR2 SMNVEV (reference sequence). With V trimmed by 5 bases and J by 8 bases, 7 bases remained unmatched.

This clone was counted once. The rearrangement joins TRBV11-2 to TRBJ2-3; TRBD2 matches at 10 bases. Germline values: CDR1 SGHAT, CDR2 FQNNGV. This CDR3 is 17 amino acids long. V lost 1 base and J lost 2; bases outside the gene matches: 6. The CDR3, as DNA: TGTGCCAGCAGCTTAGCACTAGCGGGGTACCCCACAGATACGCAGTATTTT. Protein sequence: CASSLALAGYPTDTQYF. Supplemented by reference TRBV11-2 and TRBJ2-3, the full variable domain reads EAGVAQSPRYKIIEKRQSVAFWCNPISGHATLYWYQQILGQGPKLLIQFQNNGVVDDSQLPKDRFSAERLKGVDSTLKIQPAKLEDSAVYLCASSLALAGYPTDTQYFGPGTRLTVL.

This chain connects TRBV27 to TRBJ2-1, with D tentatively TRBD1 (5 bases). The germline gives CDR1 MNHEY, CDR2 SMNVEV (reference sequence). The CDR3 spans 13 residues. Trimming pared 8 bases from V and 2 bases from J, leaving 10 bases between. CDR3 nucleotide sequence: TGTGCCAGCCAGCAGGACACCTACAATGAGCAGTTCTTC. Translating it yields CASQQDTYNEQFF.

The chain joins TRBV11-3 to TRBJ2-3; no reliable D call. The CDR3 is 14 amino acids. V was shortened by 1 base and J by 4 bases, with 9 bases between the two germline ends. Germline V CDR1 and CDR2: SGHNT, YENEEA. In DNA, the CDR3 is TGTGCCAGCAGCTTAGGACGAGGCGCAGATACGCAGTATTTT. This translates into CASSLGRGADTQYF. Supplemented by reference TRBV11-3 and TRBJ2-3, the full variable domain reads EAGVVQSPRYKIIEKKQPVAFWCNPISGHNTLYWYLQNLGQGPELLIRYENEEAVDDSQLPKDRFSAERLKGVDSTLKIQPAELGDSAVYLCASSLGRGADTQYFGPGTRLTVL.

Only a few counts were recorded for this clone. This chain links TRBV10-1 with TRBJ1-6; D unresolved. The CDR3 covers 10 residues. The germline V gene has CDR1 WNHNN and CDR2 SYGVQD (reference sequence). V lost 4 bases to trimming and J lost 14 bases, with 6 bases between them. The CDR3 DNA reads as TGCGCCAGCAGTGGGTATACCCTCCACTTT. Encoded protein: CASSGYTLHF.

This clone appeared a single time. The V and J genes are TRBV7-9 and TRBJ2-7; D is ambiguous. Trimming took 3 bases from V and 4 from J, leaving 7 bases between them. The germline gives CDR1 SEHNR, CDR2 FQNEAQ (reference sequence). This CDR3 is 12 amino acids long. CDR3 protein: CASSFSVYEQYF. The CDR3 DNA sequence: TGTGCCAGCAGCTTTTCGGTTTACGAGCAGTACTTC.

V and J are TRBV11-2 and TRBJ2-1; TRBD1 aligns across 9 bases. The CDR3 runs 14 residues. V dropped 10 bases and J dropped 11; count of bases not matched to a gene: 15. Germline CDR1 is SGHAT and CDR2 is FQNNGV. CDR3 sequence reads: CATSGQGPTLKQFF. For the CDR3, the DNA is TGTGCCACCTCAGGACAGGGGCCAACCCTGAAGCAGTTCTTC.

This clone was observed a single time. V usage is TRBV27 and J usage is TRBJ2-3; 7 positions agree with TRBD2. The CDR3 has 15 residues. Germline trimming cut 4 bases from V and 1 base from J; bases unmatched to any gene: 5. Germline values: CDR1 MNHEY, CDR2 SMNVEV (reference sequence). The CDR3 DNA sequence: TGTGCCAGCAGTTCCCCCCGGGGGGGCACAGATACGCAGTATTTT. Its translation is CASSSPRGGTDTQYF.

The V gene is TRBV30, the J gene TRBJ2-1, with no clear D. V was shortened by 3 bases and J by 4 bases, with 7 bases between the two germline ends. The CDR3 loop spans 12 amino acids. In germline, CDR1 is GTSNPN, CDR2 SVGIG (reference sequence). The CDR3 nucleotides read TGTGCCTGGAGCCGACTGTACAATGAGCAGTTCTTC. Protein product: CAWSRLYNEQFF.

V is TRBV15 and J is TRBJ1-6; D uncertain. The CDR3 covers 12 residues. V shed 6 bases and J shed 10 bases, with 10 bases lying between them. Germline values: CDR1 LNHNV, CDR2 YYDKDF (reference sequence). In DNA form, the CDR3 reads TGTGCCACCAGATCCGGGAACTCACCCCTCCACTTT. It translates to CATRSGNSPLHF.

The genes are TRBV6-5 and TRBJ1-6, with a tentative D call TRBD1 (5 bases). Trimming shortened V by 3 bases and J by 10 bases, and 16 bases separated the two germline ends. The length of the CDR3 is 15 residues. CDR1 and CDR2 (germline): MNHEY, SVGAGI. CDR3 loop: CASSYRDLWRSPLHF. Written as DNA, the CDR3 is TGTGCCAGCAGTTATAGGGACCTATGGAGGTCACCCCTCCACTTT.

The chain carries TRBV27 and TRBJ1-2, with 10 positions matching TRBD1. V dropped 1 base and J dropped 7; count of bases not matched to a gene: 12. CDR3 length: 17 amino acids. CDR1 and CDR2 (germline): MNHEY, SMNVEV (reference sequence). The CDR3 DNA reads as TGTGCCAGCAGTTTATTAGGACGGGACAGGGGTTTAGGTGGCTACACCTTC. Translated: CASSLLGRDRGLGGYTF.

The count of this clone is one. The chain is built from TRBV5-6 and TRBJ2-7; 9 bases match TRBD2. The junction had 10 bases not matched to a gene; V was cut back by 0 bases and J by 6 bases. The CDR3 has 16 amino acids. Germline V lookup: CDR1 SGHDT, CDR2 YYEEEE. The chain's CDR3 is CASSLALGLAYPEQYF. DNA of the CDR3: TGTGCCAGCAGCTTGGCTCTCGGACTAGCGTATCCCGAGCAGTACTTC. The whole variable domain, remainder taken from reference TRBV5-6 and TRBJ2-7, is DAGVTQSPTHLIKTRGQQVTLRCSPKSGHDTVSWYQQALGQGPQFIFQYYEEEERQRGNFPDRFSGHQFPNYSSELNVNALLLGDSALYLCASSLALGLAYPEQYFGPGTRLTVT.

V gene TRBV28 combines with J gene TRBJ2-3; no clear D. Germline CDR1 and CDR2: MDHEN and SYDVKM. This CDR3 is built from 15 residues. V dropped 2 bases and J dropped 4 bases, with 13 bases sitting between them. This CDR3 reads CASSLGISSADTQYF. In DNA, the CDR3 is TGTGCCAGCAGTTTAGGTATAAGCTCCGCAGATACGCAGTATTTT.

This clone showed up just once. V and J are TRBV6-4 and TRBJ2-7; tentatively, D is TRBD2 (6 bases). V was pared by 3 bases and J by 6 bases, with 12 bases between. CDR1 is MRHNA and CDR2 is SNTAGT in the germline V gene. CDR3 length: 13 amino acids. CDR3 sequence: CASSETRGSEQYF. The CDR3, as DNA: TGTGCCAGCAGTGAAACCCGGGGGAGCGAGCAGTACTTC.

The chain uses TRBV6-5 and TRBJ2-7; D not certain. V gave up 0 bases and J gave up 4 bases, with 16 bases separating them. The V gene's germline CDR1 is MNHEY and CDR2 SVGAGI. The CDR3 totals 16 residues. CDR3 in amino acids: CASSYSYRLPLYEQYF. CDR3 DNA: TGTGCCAGCAGTTACTCATACAGATTGCCCCTTTACGAGCAGTACTTC.

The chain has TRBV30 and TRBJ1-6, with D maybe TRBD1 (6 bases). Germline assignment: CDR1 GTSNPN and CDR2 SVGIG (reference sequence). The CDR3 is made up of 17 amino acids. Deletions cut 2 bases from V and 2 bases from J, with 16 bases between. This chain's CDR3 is CAWSPLLGGAYNSPLHF. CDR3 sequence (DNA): TGTGCCTGGAGTCCTCTCCTAGGGGGTGCCTATAATTCACCCCTCCACTTT.